Listed here is a single T cell receptor (beta chain). Its antigen is still unknown. The data were taken from a study of cytomegalovirus exposure and HLA in healthy donors. Healthy bone marrow donors formed the donor group. PCR primers comprised 60 Vbeta and 13 Jbeta primers. The repertoire was sequenced with immunoSEQ multiplex PCR; TCRdb's copy has only in-frame clones and lacks some. The sample consists of 150,000 to 200,000 clones, under 90% of them appearing once. V lost 4 bases and J lost 4; bases outside the gene matches: 2. The CDR3 runs to 15 residues. The germline gives CDR1 MNHEY, CDR2 SMNVEV (reference sequence). Study conclusions and caveats: Across donors, presence/absence analyses took sequencing depth to be roughly uniform. Most of the TCR beta V segments (in an earlier analysis) were productive either about 87% or about 30% of the time. Among TCR sequences, most were rare, though some public TCRs appeared in many donors.

V and J are TRBV27 and TRBJ2-7, with 15 positions matching TRBD2. This clonotype originated in a male donor in good health and CMV-seronegative. Sequencing was performed on PBMCs. The CDR3 DNA reads as TGTGCCAGCAGTTCGGGACTAGCGGGAGGATACGAGCAGTACTTC. Protein sequence: CASSSGLAGGYEQYF.